The T cell receptor beta chain under discussion was sequenced for a study of identical twins. The CDR3 is made up of 15 amino acids. The germline gives CDR1 LGHDT, CDR2 YNNKEL (reference sequence). The ends were cut back, 2 bases at V and 6 bases at J, with 14 bases in the middle. MiXCR was run by TCRdb on the 5' RACE reads, yielding one entry per CDR3 protein. The sample lists 250,000 or so distinct CDR3 sequences; approximately 8.3% were seen once. These data also featured in a second study, about yellow fever vaccine responses in identical twins.

J is TRBJ2-1 and V is TRBV3-1, with D unresolved. Sequencing was carried out using CD8+ T cells sorted from blood. The sequence derives from a woman in her late teens or twenties in good health. CDR3 protein: CASSQIPAKLNEQFF. CDR3 coding DNA: TGTGCCAGCAGCCAAATTCCGGCTAAGCTCAATGAGCAGTTCTTC.